The rows below give T cell receptor beta chains drawn from one sample of a study of tumor and adjacent non-tumor tissue in lung cancer. TCRdb re-called the multiplex PCR reads with MiXCR, one entry per CDR3 protein. Among some 71,000 distinct CDR3 sequences listed, just under 75% were seen once. Sequencing input: lung tumor tissue. Receptor source: a woman aged 40 to 49 with non-small cell lung cancer. Each CDR3 is given with its conserved first and last residue. The D gene is left open where the match is weak. Some rows mark clone size as missing; the rest say once, few, many or name a class of expanded clone.

TRBV5-6	TRBJ2-3	.	TRBD1	CASSEHGTGGADTQYF	TGTGCCAGCAGCGAACACGGGACAGGGGGGGCAGATACGCAGTATTTT
TRBV4-1	TRBJ2-3	.	TRBD2	CASSQYAAGRPLDTQYF	TGCGCCAGCAGCCAATATGCAGCGGGAAGGCCTTTGGATACGCAGTATTTT
TRBV6-4	TRBJ2-1	.	TRBD2	CDSSDNPGGSNDQFF	TGTGACAGCAGTGATAATCCGGGAGGATCCAATGACCAGTTCTTC
TRBV29-1	TRBJ2-3	.	.	CSVESRIPPDTQYF	TGCAGCGTTGAGTCCCGGATACCACCAGATACGCAGTATTTT
TRBV4-1	TRBJ1-3	once	.	CVSSNTSGNTIYF	TGCGTCAGCAGCAACACGTCTGGAAACACCATATATTTT
TRBV28	TRBJ2-1	.	.	CPSSLFPAGPGIF	TGTCCCAGCAGTTTATTCCCGGCGGGCCCCGGGATCTTC
TRBV6-5	TRBJ1-6	.	.	CANSGLGSPLHF	TGTGCCAACAGCGGCCTGGGTTCACCCCTCCACTTT
TRBV20-1	TRBJ2-5	many	.	CSAWSGAEETQYF	TGCAGTGCTTGGTCCGGGGCTGAGGAGACCCAGTACTTC
TRBV28	TRBJ2-7	few	.	CAIPVKGNDGDSYERYF	TGTGCCATCCCCGTTAAGGGAAATGACGGGGACTCTTACGAGCGGTACTTC
TRBV6-4	TRBJ2-6	.	.	CASSDGSGANVLTF	TGTGCCAGCAGTGACGGCTCTGGGGCCAACGTCCTGACCTTC
TRBV7-8	TRBJ2-1	.	TRBD2	CASSLVAGGLRNRFF	TGTGCCAGTAGCTTAGTAGCGGGGGGGCTTAGGAACCGGTTCTTC
TRBV11-3	TRBJ2-7	once	.	CASSPGPLNEQFF	TGTGCCAGCAGTCCCGGACCACTCAACGAGCAGTTCTTT
TRBV24-1	TRBJ2-5	few	TRBD1	CATSGPRTGEETQYF	TGTGCCACCAGTGGCCCCAGGACAGGGGAAGAGACCCAGTACTTC
TRBV29-1	TRBJ2-1	.	.	CNVPKRFSRSYNEQFF	TGCAACGTCCCGAAACGCTTCTCCCGATCCTACAATGAGCAGTTCTTC
TRBV6-1	TRBJ2-4	.	.	CVNSETPDAFVNLAKNIQYF	TGTGTCAACAGTGAGACTCCGGACGCATTTGTGAACTTAGCCAAAAACATACAGTACTTC
TRBV6-5	TRBJ1-4	.	.	CASGWTRSEEKLFF	TGTGCCAGCGGTTGGACCCGCTCGGAGGAAAAACTGTTTTTT
TRBV29-1	TRBJ1-4	.	.	CSVEGGAETTNEKLFF	TGCAGCGTTGAAGGGGGGGCGGAGACAACTAATGAAAAACTATTTTTT
TRBV6-6	TRBJ2-3	once	.	CTSSGRNTDAQYF	TGTACCAGCTCGGGTAGGAACACAGATGCGCAGTATTTT
TRBV29-1	TRBJ2-7	.	.	CGANGRSPAVYEQYF	TGCGGCGCGAATGGACGGAGTCCTGCCGTCTACGAGCAGTACTTC
TRBV11-1	TRBJ2-1	.	.	CASSSMDWARFYNEQFF	TGTGCTAGCAGCTCCATGGACTGGGCAAGATTCTACAATGAGCAGTTCTTC
TRBV28	TRBJ1-2	.	.	CVSRRGSLYGYTF	TGTGTGAGCAGACGGGGCTCTCTATATGGCTACACCTTC